One and the same sample provided the 17 T cell receptor beta chains below, sequenced in a study of T cell responses to AZD1222 COVID-19 vaccine. Assay used: immunoSEQ multiplex PCR; TCRdb lists only in-frame clones, some missing. The sample records approximately 220,000 clones, just over 90% being singletons. The sample here was peripheral blood, taken on day 0 of MenACWY control vaccination. The source of these receptors is an adult in good health.

V usage is TRBV7-9 and J usage is TRBJ2-7; TRBD1 aligns across 11 bases. Germline V gene data show CDR1 as SEHNR and CDR2 as FQNEAQ (reference sequence). The V gene end was trimmed by 4 bases and the J gene end by 3 bases; junction bases not matched to a gene: 11. The CDR3 loop spans 17 amino acids. The CDR3 sequence: CASSSRTGGWPIYEQYF. Here the CDR3 DNA reads TGTGCCAGCAGCTCGAGGACAGGGGGCTGGCCAATCTACGAGCAGTACTTC. The full variable domain, completed using reference TRBV7-9 and TRBJ2-7, is DTGVSQNPRHKITKRGQNVTFRCDPISEHNRLYWYRQTLGQGPEFLTYFQNEAQLEKSRLLSDRFSAERPKGSFSTLEIQRTEQGDSAMYLCASSSRTGGWPIYEQYFGPGTRLTVT.

The genes are TRBV21-1 and TRBJ2-7. TRBV21-1 is deemed a pseudogene. This CDR3 has 14 residues. Here the CDR3 DNA reads TGTGCCAAAAGGACGATCAGGCGATCCTACGAGCAGTACTTC. Translation gives CAKRTIRRSYEQYF.

This chain links TRBV18 with TRBJ2-2; the D is unclear. Trimming took off 2 bases at V and 2 bases at J, with 9 bases between the two ends. CDR3 length: 15 residues. Germline lookup yields CDR1 KGHSH and CDR2 LQKENI. CDR3 bases: TGTGCCAGCTCACCAGGTCAGACTAACACCGGGGAGCTGTTTTTT. Translation: CASSPGQTNTGELFF.

V and J are TRBV18 and TRBJ2-2, with D hard to call. Looked up from germline, CDR1 is KGHSH and CDR2 is LQKENI. V lost 2 bases and J 5 bases, leaving 9 bases between the germline ends. This CDR3 region has 14 residues. In nucleotides, the CDR3 is TGTGCCAGCTCACCAATTGGGGTGACCGGGGAGCTGTTTTTT. Translating it yields CASSPIGVTGELFF.

This rearrangement joins TRBV6-5 to TRBJ2-5; 10 positions agree with TRBD1. J gave up 4 bases and V 2 bases, and 4 bases lay outside the gene matches. This CDR3 has 15 amino acids. The germline V gene has CDR1 MNHEY and CDR2 SVGAGI. This chain's CDR3 is CASSYVDRGRETQYF. Here the CDR3 DNA reads TGTGCCAGCAGTTACGTCGACAGGGGGCGAGAGACCCAGTACTTC.

This clone was observed once. CDR3 in amino acids: CASSLDRTGGTSPLHF. CDR3 DNA sequence: TGCGCCAGCAGCTTGGACAGGACAGGGGGCACTTCACCCCTCCACTTT. The chain carries TRBV5-1 and TRBJ1-6, with 11 bases that match TRBD1. The CDR3 totals 16 residues. After removal of 0 bases from V and 9 bases from J, the junction contained 5 bases not matched to a gene. CDR1 and CDR2 (germline): SGHRS, YFSETQ.

This sequence joins TRBV12-3 or TRBV12-4 and TRBJ2-3; D remains unclear. Trimming left V 8 bases short and J 6 bases short, with 12 bases between. The CDR3 length is 12 residues. The chain's CDR3 is CASAPSADTQYF. The CDR3 DNA is TGTGCCAGCGCACCGTCGGCTGATACGCAGTATTTT.

The chain joins TRBV28 to TRBJ1-2, with TRBD1 as a possible D gene (6 bases). Germline CDR1 and CDR2: MDHEN and SYDVKM. V was clipped by 6 bases and J by 6 bases, with 14 bases between them. CDR3 length: 13 residues. In nucleotides, the CDR3 is TGTGCCAGCAGGGACAGCGGGACGGATGGCTACACCTTC. It encodes CASRDSGTDGYTF.

The chain carries TRBV2 and TRBJ1-4, with D uncertain. The CDR3 has 11 amino acids. The V and J ends lost 6 bases and 5 bases respectively, with 4 bases between them. The germline V gene encodes CDR1 SNHLY and CDR2 FYNNEI. CDR3 protein: CASSENEKLFF. The CDR3, as DNA: TGTGCCAGCAGCGAAAATGAAAAACTGTTTTTT.

V usage is TRBV12-3 or TRBV12-4 and J usage is TRBJ1-3; D gene unclear. This CDR3 comprises 13 residues. The V end lost 4 bases, the J end lost 1 base, and 5 bases lay between the germline ends. CDR3 loop: CASSSRSGNTIYF. The DNA of the CDR3 is TGTGCCAGCAGTTCGCGATCTGGAAACACCATATATTTT.

The rearrangement uses TRBV10-1 and TRBJ1-1; D gene ambiguous. The germline V gene has CDR1 WNHNN and CDR2 SYGVQD (reference sequence). There are 13 residues in the CDR3. Deletions cut 0 bases from V and 7 bases from J, with 9 bases between. CDR3 sequence: CASSESGRNEAFF. CDR3 nucleotide sequence: TGCGCCAGCAGTGAGTCAGGAAGAAATGAAGCTTTCTTT.

The CDR3 is CASSSGTDNSPLHF. DNA of the CDR3: TGTGCCAGCAGTTCCGGGACAGATAATTCACCCCTCCACTTT. The V and J genes are TRBV5-4 and TRBJ1-6; TRBD1 matches at 7 bases. Trimming at V came to 5 bases and at J to 5 bases, leaving 4 bases not matched to a gene. This CDR3 contains 14 residues. Germline V gene lookup returns CDR1 SGHNT and CDR2 YYREEE (reference sequence).

The sample holds one count of this clone. The chain recombines TRBV19 with TRBJ1-2, with D unclear. The V and J ends lost 1 base and 4 bases respectively, with 22 bases between them. The length of the CDR3 is 18 residues. Germline-derived CDR1 and CDR2 are LNHDA and SQIVND (reference sequence). The CDR3 is CASSIGAGRLLSGYGYTF. CDR3 DNA: TGTGCCAGTAGTATAGGTGCGGGTCGGCTCTTGAGCGGCTATGGCTACACCTTC.

This clone came up once. The chain is built from TRBV6-5 and TRBJ1-1; 8 bases fit TRBD1. The CDR3 length is 13 residues. The V segment lost 4 bases and the J segment 10 bases; nucleotides outside the gene matches: 8. CDR1 is MNHEY and CDR2 is SVGAGI in the germline V gene. The CDR3 spells CASSSTGGRAAFF. The DNA for the CDR3 is TGTGCCAGCAGTTCCACAGGGGGGAGAGCAGCTTTCTTT.

The CDR3 DNA follows: TGTGCCAGCAGCCCCGGGACAGGGCTGGGCTATGGCTACACCTTC. Translated, it gives CASSPGTGLGYGYTF. The chain employs TRBV11-1 and TRBJ1-2; 9 bases fit TRBD1. The CDR3 consists of 15 residues. V lost 5 bases to trimming and J lost 4 bases; unmatched junction nucleotides: 8. Germline CDR1 reads SGHAT; CDR2 reads FQDESV (reference sequence).

This chain connects TRBV5-4 to TRBJ2-7; 8 nucleotides align to TRBD2. V was pared by 0 bases and J by 0 bases, with 5 bases of the junction left unmatched. In germline, CDR1 is SGHNT, CDR2 YYREEE (reference sequence). The CDR3 length is 16 residues. DNA of the CDR3: TGTGCCAGCAGCTTGGCGGGCGGGGGGCCCTCCTACGAGCAGTACTTC. Translating gives CASSLAGGGPSYEQYF.

The chain uses TRBV5-6 and TRBJ1-1, with D possibly matching TRBD1 (5 bases). Germline-derived CDR1 and CDR2 are SGHDT and YYEEEE. The V gene lost 1 base and the J gene lost 0 bases, with 13 bases spanning the gap. This CDR3 is 16 amino acids long. CDR3 protein: CASSLYGGAMNTEAFF. DNA of the CDR3: TGTGCCAGCAGCTTGTATGGGGGAGCCATGAACACTGAAGCTTTCTTT.